This entry is about one T cell receptor (beta chain). V dropped 5 bases and J dropped 0 bases, with 23 bases sitting between them. This CDR3 spans 19 amino acids. Germline CDR1 reads MDHEN; CDR2 reads SYDVKM. This sample was taken from a study of control samples from healthy donors and cancer patients. Here immunoSEQ multiplex PCR was the method, and the copy in TCRdb shows in-frame clones only, minus some. The data hold about 150,000 clones, with approximately 93% observed a single time. What was sequenced was blood. The chain uses TRBV28 and TRBJ2-4; no firm D call. The receptor was isolated from a man aged 18 to 29 in good health. The CDR3 DNA reads TGTGCCAGCAGTCATTTCACGAGCGACCACTACCTAGCCAAAAACATTCAGTACTTC. Its translation: CASSHFTSDHYLAKNIQYF.